This T cell receptor (beta chain) was sequenced in a study of blood T cell repertoires in COVID-19. Study-level information: T cells, B-cell-depleted T cells, or PBMCs provided the cDNA or gDNA that served as material.

The repertoire was sequenced with immunoSEQ multiplex PCR; TCRdb's copy has only in-frame clones and lacks some. This table holds about 400,000 clones, about 90% found once. Losses at the gene ends were 4 bases for V and 12 bases for J; bases not matched to a gene: 10. The CDR3 is 14 amino acids. Germline CDR1 and CDR2: LGHDT and YNNKEL (reference sequence). Symptom resolution, clearance, or two negative PCRs marked the recovered donors of Cohort 3. The clonotype comes from a woman aged 25-40 years who had recovered from COVID-19. Material for sequencing was PBMCs or T cells enriched from blood (not recorded which). The rearrangement links TRBV3-1 (or the pseudogene TRBV3-2) to TRBJ2-1; TRBD2 matches 9 bases. The CDR3 is CASSLAGVKERQFF. In DNA form, the CDR3 reads TGTGCCAGCAGCCTAGCGGGAGTAAAGGAACGGCAGTTCTTC.